The 32 T cell receptor beta chains given below trace back to one sample, sequenced in a study of STAT3 mutations in large granular lymphocyte leukemia. The method was immunoSEQ multiplex PCR; TCRdb's version includes in-frame clones alone and lacks a portion of them. The sample shows 30,000 to 35,000 clones, about 80% of them seen only once. These receptors lack a known antigen. Findings and limits, study-wide: In T-cell large granular lymphocyte leukemia, about half of patients showed multiple immunodominant subclonotypes.

The sample taken for sequencing was peripheral blood mononuclear cells. The receptors originated from a woman between 45 and 60 years old with T-cell large granular lymphocyte leukemia. Some clones in this sample may be carry-over from other donors' samples.

The chain couples TRBV18 to TRBJ2-5; D uncertain. CDR3 length: 13 residues. From germline, CDR1 is KGHSH and CDR2 LQKENI. The V end was cut by 0 bases, the J end by 4 bases, with 6 bases between. CDR3 sequence: CASSPPGSETQYF. CDR3 coding DNA: TGTGCCAGCTCACCACCAGGGTCAGAGACCCAGTACTTC.

This chain links TRBV5-5 with TRBJ2-1; TRBD2 agrees at 11 bases. The CDR3 is made up of 15 amino acids. After removal of 2 bases from V and 5 bases from J, the junction contained 3 bases not matched to a gene. Germline CDR1 SGHKS, CDR2 YYEKEE (reference sequence). CDR3: CASSLLAGANNEQFF. The CDR3 DNA reads TGTGCCAGCAGCTTACTAGCGGGAGCGAACAATGAGCAGTTCTTC.

This clone has more than one count but fewer than ten. V gene TRBV5-1 combines with J gene TRBJ2-5; 10 positions agree with TRBD2. The CDR3 is 18 residues long. Germline trimming cut 0 bases from V and 1 base from J; bases unmatched to any gene: 9. CDR1 is SGHRS and CDR2 is YFSETQ in the germline V gene. CDR3 sequence (DNA): TGCGCCAGCAGCTTGGGGCTAGCGGGAGTCTGGGCCCAAGAGACCCAGTACTTC. Its protein is CASSLGLAGVWAQETQYF.

V usage is TRBV5-1 and J usage is TRBJ1-2; maybe TRBD1 (6 bases). The CDR3 contains 16 residues. In germline, CDR1 is SGHRS, CDR2 YFSETQ. With 1 base removed from V and 2 bases from J, the gap between germline ends came to 15 bases. The DNA for the CDR3 is TGCGCCAGCAGCTTGCAACAGGGAGGGAGGAACTATGGCTACACCTTC. The encoded protein is CASSLQQGGRNYGYTF.

V gene TRBV6-5 combines with J gene TRBJ2-5, with a possible D match to TRBD1 (5 bases). Trimming stripped 8 bases from V and 7 bases from J, with 14 bases between. This CDR3 is 12 amino acids long. The germline gives CDR1 MNHEY, CDR2 SVGAGI. For the CDR3, the DNA is TGTGCCAGCGGATATAGAAGGGGGACCCAGTACTTC. Translating gives CASGYRRGTQYF.

This rearrangement joins TRBV6-6 to TRBJ1-2; tentatively, D is TRBD1 (6 bases). Trimming shortened V by 4 bases and J by 8 bases, and 20 bases separated the two germline ends. CDR1 and CDR2 from the germline V gene are MNHNY and SVGAGI (reference sequence). The CDR3 length is 15 residues. CDR3 amino acids: CASSFNQGRNGGYTF. The CDR3 DNA reads as TGTGCCAGCAGTTTTAACCAGGGGAGGAATGGGGGCTACACCTTC.

The V gene is TRBV23-1, the J gene TRBJ1-5, with D hard to call. TRBV23-1 is sorted into the ORF group, with uncertain function. The CDR3 length is 15 residues. Trimming shortened V by 1 base and J by 2 bases, and 9 bases separated the two germline ends. The CDR3 here is CASSQFHGGNQPQHF. The CDR3 DNA reads TGCGCCAGCAGTCAATTCCATGGGGGCAATCAGCCCCAGCATTTT.

The V and J genes are TRBV19 and TRBJ2-7; the D call may be TRBD1 or TRBD2 (5 bases each). Between the trimmed V and J ends, which lost 3 bases and 0 bases, there was a span of 15 bases. Germline V gene data show CDR1 as LNHDA and CDR2 as SQIVND (reference sequence). This CDR3 is built from 16 residues. The CDR3 nucleotides read TGTGCCAGTAGTATCGCCGGGGACGTCACCTCCTACGAGCAGTACTTC. Encoded protein: CASSIAGDVTSYEQYF. Complete variable domain (other parts from reference TRBV19 and TRBJ2-7): DGGITQSPKYLFRKEGQNVTLSCEQNLNHDAMYWYRQDPGQGLRLIYYSQIVNDFQKGDIAEGYSVSREKKESFPLTVTSAQKNPTAFYLCASSIAGDVTSYEQYFGPGTRLTVT.

The DNA of the CDR3 is TGTGCCAGCAACATAAGACTAGCGGAAGAGACCCAGTACTTC. As protein: CASNIRLAEETQYF. The chain uses TRBV7-2 and TRBJ2-5, with 9 bases fitting TRBD2. CDR1 is SGHTA, CDR2 FQGNSA, per germline. This CDR3 contains 14 residues. Trimming at V came to 7 bases and at J to 3 bases, leaving 6 bases not matched to a gene.

The chain joins TRBV5-4 to TRBJ2-5; TRBD1 aligns across 8 bases. V dropped 0 bases and J dropped 5; count of bases not matched to a gene: 6. Per germline, CDR1 SGHNT and CDR2 YYREEE (reference sequence). The CDR3 is 15 amino acids. This CDR3 reads CASSLDQGARETQYF. In nucleotides, the CDR3 is TGTGCCAGCAGCTTGGACCAGGGGGCTCGGGAGACCCAGTACTTC.

The V call is TRBV18, the J call TRBJ2-3, with TRBD2 matching 16 bases. With 4 bases clipped from V and 1 base from J, the junction kept 8 bases outside the gene matches. The CDR3 is 19 amino acids. CDR1 is KGHSH and CDR2 is LQKENI in the germline V gene. The CDR3 sequence is CASSRRGTSGRAGTDTQYF. In DNA, the CDR3 is TGTGCCAGCTCACGACGAGGGACTAGCGGGAGGGCCGGCACAGATACGCAGTATTTT.

V usage is TRBV19 and J usage is TRBJ1-3; D call uncertain. The V end was cut by 6 bases, the J end by 2 bases, with 17 bases between. The CDR3 is 16 amino acids. Germline lookup yields CDR1 LNHDA and CDR2 SQIVND (reference sequence). In DNA, the CDR3 is TGTGCCAGTAGGCGAGGCGGTTTGGAGACTGGAAACACCATATATTTT. This gives the protein CASRRGGLETGNTIYF.

The V and J genes are TRBV7-2 and TRBJ2-5; no clear D. There are 13 residues in the CDR3. Between the trimmed V and J ends, which lost 5 bases and 5 bases, there was a span of 12 bases. From germline, CDR1 is SGHTA and CDR2 FQGNSA. The CDR3 DNA follows: TGTGCCAGCAGCCAGGCCCCAGTGGAGACCCAGTACTTC. Its protein product is CASSQAPVETQYF.

The J gene is TRBJ2-7, the V gene TRBV9, with a tentative D call TRBD2 (6 bases). Between the trimmed V and J ends, which lost 0 bases and 1 base, there was a span of 11 bases. Germline values: CDR1 SGDLS, CDR2 YYNGEE. This CDR3 has 15 amino acids. CDR3 DNA: TGTGCCAGCAGCGTAGGTTCTAGCGCTTCCTACGAGCAGTACTTC. As protein: CASSVGSSASYEQYF.

V and J are TRBV19 and TRBJ1-5; 10 nucleotides align to TRBD1. The J segment lost 9 bases and the V segment lost 6 bases, leaving 11 bases of the junction unmatched. CDR3 length: 15 residues. Germline CDR1 reads LNHDA; CDR2 reads SQIVND (reference sequence). For the CDR3, the DNA is TGTGCCAGTAGAAAGACAGGGGGCAGCCGGGGGCCCCAGCATTTT. It encodes CASRKTGGSRGPQHF.

The chain uses TRBV4-1 and TRBJ2-7, with 9 bases lining up with TRBD1. Trimming took 4 bases from V and 3 from J; bases not matched to a gene: 4. Looked up from germline, CDR1 is MGHRA and CDR2 is YSYEKL. The CDR3 covers 14 residues. CDR3 sequence reads: CASSLRDRDYEQYF. CDR3 in DNA: TGCGCCAGCAGCCTACGGGACAGGGACTACGAGCAGTACTTC.

This clone was recorded a few times. This sequence joins TRBV5-6 and TRBJ2-3; 8 bases align to TRBD1. The length of the CDR3 is 16 residues. Losses at the gene ends were 0 bases for V and 5 bases for J; bases not matched to a gene: 8. The germline CDR1 and CDR2 sequences are SGHDT and YYEEEE. The CDR3 sequence: CASSLVGTGEGDTQYF. The CDR3 DNA follows: TGTGCCAGCAGCTTGGTTGGGACAGGTGAAGGAGATACGCAGTATTTT.

V usage is TRBV4-3 and J usage is TRBJ1-4; TRBD1 agrees at 9 bases. The length of the CDR3 is 16 residues. V was clipped by 6 bases and J by 3 bases; unmatched bases: 8. From germline, CDR1 is LGHNA and CDR2 YSLEER. The CDR3 sequence: CASRSNWDRANEKLFF. The DNA for the CDR3 is TGCGCCAGCAGGAGCAATTGGGACAGGGCTAATGAAAAACTGTTTTTT.

The CDR3 region has the DNA TGCGCCAGCAGCTTGAACACCGGGGAGCTGTTTTTT. Its translation: CASSLNTGELFF. This chain links TRBV5-1 with TRBJ2-2, with D unclear. Germline CDR1 reads SGHRS; CDR2 reads YFSETQ. Trimming left V 1 base short and J 2 bases short, with 0 bases between. The CDR3 has 12 residues.

The J gene is TRBJ2-3, the V gene TRBV30; TRBD2 matches 8 bases. With V trimmed by 8 bases and J by 2 bases, 18 bases remained unmatched. Germline assignment: CDR1 GTSNPN and CDR2 SVGIG (reference sequence). The CDR3 covers 17 residues. CDR3 sequence reads: CAINKGGLAGFTDTQYF. The CDR3 nucleotides read TGTGCCATTAATAAGGGGGGTTTAGCGGGGTTCACAGATACGCAGTATTTT.

The chain uses TRBV18 and TRBJ2-5, with 11 bases matching TRBD2. Germline V lookup: CDR1 KGHSH, CDR2 LQKENI. Trimming at V came to 6 bases and at J to 5 bases, leaving 20 bases not matched to a gene. This CDR3 region has 19 residues. CDR3 protein: CASSPLTSGSFSPGETQYF. The CDR3 nucleotides are TGTGCCAGCTCTCCCCTAACTAGCGGGAGTTTCTCCCCAGGGGAGACCCAGTACTTC.

V usage is TRBV7-9 and J usage is TRBJ2-7, with TRBD2 matching over 8 bases. Germline lookup yields CDR1 SEHNR and CDR2 FQNEAQ (reference sequence). The CDR3 length is 16 residues. After removal of 4 bases from V and 7 bases from J, the junction contained 15 bases not matched to a gene. CDR3 in DNA: TGTGCCAGCAGCTGGGGCGGGACTAGTGGTTTCTGGGAGCAGTACTTC. Translation gives CASSWGGTSGFWEQYF.

The chain joins TRBV28 to TRBJ1-2, with D unclear. Trimming stripped 2 bases from V and 8 bases from J, with 9 bases between. The germline gives CDR1 MDHEN, CDR2 SYDVKM. CDR3 length: 12 residues. CDR3 sequence: CASSLGIGGYTF. In DNA, the CDR3 is TGTGCCAGCAGTTTAGGTATTGGGGGCTACACCTTC.

The V and J genes are TRBV5-1 and TRBJ2-3; TRBD2 agrees at 8 bases. This CDR3 is built from 16 residues. Trimming took 1 base from V and 2 from J; bases not matched to a gene: 6. In germline, CDR1 is SGHRS, CDR2 YFSETQ. The DNA of the CDR3 is TGCGCCAGCAGCTTGTTGGTAGCGGGATCCACAGATACGCAGTATTTT. Translation: CASSLLVAGSTDTQYF.

This sequence joins TRBV5-6 and TRBJ1-2; D is unclear. Trimming took off 2 bases at V and 0 bases at J, with 23 bases between the two ends. The CDR3 is made up of 19 amino acids. The germline V gene encodes CDR1 SGHDT and CDR2 YYEEEE. The CDR3 nucleotides are TGTGCCAGCAGCTTTTTTTTCATACACCGATCGGCTCCTAACTATGGCTACACCTTC. The encoded protein is CASSFFFIHRSAPNYGYTF.

The rearrangement joins TRBV18 to TRBJ2-1, with 9 nucleotides matching TRBD1. This CDR3 spans 15 amino acids. Germline loops: CDR1 KGHSH, CDR2 LQKENI. Trimming cost V 1 base and J 7 bases; bases outside gene matches: 5. CDR3 DNA sequence: TGTGCCAGCTCACCACTAGGACAGGGGAGTAATGAGCAGTTCTTC. This gives the protein CASSPLGQGSNEQFF.

V gene TRBV4-3 combines with J gene TRBJ2-3, with D hard to call. The CDR3 contains 13 residues. The germline CDR1 and CDR2 sequences are LGHNA and YSLEER. The germline V and J ends were trimmed by 4 bases and 5 bases, with 10 bases remaining between them. The CDR3 DNA sequence: TGCGCCAGCAGCCCTCAAACGGGAGATACGCAGTATTTT. The encoded protein is CASSPQTGDTQYF.

This chain joins TRBV5-1 and TRBJ2-3, with D possibly TRBD2 on 6 matching bases. The CDR3 loop spans 12 amino acids. Germline CDR1 and CDR2: SGHRS and YFSETQ. The V end lost 1 base, the J end lost 8 bases, and 8 bases lay between the germline ends. CDR3 DNA: TGCGCCAGCAGCTTGAAGGAGGGTACGCAGTATTTT. Translation gives CASSLKEGTQYF.

V is TRBV29-1 and J is TRBJ1-1; D is perhaps TRBD1 (6 bases). CDR1 SQVTM and CDR2 ANQGSEA come from the germline V gene. This CDR3 comprises 12 residues. V gave up 6 bases and J gave up 5 bases, with 13 bases separating them. The CDR3 DNA follows: TGCAGCGTGATGGGGGCTGGGACTGAAGCTTTCTTT. Its translation is CSVMGAGTEAFF.

The chain links TRBV5-1 to TRBJ1-1, with D possibly matching TRBD1 (5 bases). Trimming took 4 bases from V and 1 from J, leaving 11 bases between them. Germline V gene sequence: CDR1 SGHRS, CDR2 YFSETQ. This CDR3 is 14 amino acids long. The CDR3 DNA is TGCGCCAGCAGCCCGGACACTTCGAACACTGAAGCTTTCTTT. The encoded protein is CASSPDTSNTEAFF.

V is TRBV19 and J is TRBJ1-5; possible D gene TRBD1, 5 bases. This CDR3 comprises 14 residues. With 5 bases removed from V and 3 bases from J, the gap between germline ends came to 11 bases. Per the germline V gene, CDR1 is LNHDA and CDR2 is SQIVND (reference sequence). The CDR3 DNA sequence: TGTGCCAGTAGTCCGGGGCTTCCCAATCAGCCCCAGCATTTT. Translated: CASSPGLPNQPQHF.

The chain combines TRBV5-1 with TRBJ2-2; D might be TRBD1 (6 bases). Trimming shortened V by 0 bases and J by 6 bases, and 18 bases separated the two germline ends. The CDR3 runs 17 residues. Germline CDR1 is SGHRS and CDR2 is YFSETQ. The CDR3 DNA sequence: TGCGCCAGCAGCTTGGAGGGCATTAAGGGGGTTCCCGGGGAGCTGTTTTTT. This codes for CASSLEGIKGVPGELFF.